The 29 T cell receptor beta chains below were found in one sample sequenced in a study of T cells in Graves' hyperthyroidism and ophthalmopathy. Researchers amplified the TCR beta CDR3 regions from RNA transcripts. With the HTBI primer set, the TCR CDR3 went through a first round of RT-PCR. MiXCR was run by TCRdb on the multiplex PCR reads, yielding one entry per CDR3 protein. The sample lists 650,000 to 700,000 distinct CDR3 sequences, 17% occurring once. The sample comprised blood. These receptors were collected from a middle-aged man with Graves' hyperthyroidism.

This clonotype was detected only a few times. A much bigger clone sits one base away, suggesting this may be a read error. The J gene is TRBJ1-6, the V gene TRBV5-1, with a possible D match to TRBD1 (5 bases). CDR1 is SGHRS, CDR2 YFSETQ, per germline. This CDR3 has 15 residues. CDR3 DNA sequence: TGCGCCAGCAGCCCAGGGAGGACTCATAATTCACCCCGCCACTTT. Its translation is CASSPGRTHNSPRHF.

This clonotype was seen many times. The chain is built from TRBV19 and TRBJ1-2; D gene uncertain. With 1 base removed from V and 6 bases from J, the gap between germline ends came to 12 bases. This CDR3 is built from 14 residues. Germline V gives CDR1 LNHDA, CDR2 SQIVND (reference sequence). CDR3 residues: CASSIATGSDGYTF. CDR3 DNA: TGTGCCAGTAGTATAGCCACTGGGTCTGATGGCTACACCTTC.

This clonotype was observed a handful of times. The rearrangement uses TRBV6-5 and TRBJ2-2, with 10 bases lining up with TRBD1. The CDR3 spans 16 residues. V lost 4 bases to trimming and J lost 4 bases; unmatched junction nucleotides: 6. Germline assignment: CDR1 MNHEY and CDR2 SVGAGI. CDR3 coding DNA: TGTGCCAGCAGTTGGGGACAGGGGTTTGCCACCGGGGAGCTGTTTTTT. This gives the protein CASSWGQGFATGELFF.

In its sample, this clonotype was seen many times. The chain is built from TRBV6-2 or TRBV6-3 and TRBJ2-2; 9 bases agree with TRBD2. V lost 2 bases to trimming and J lost 4 bases; unmatched junction nucleotides: 8. The CDR3 is 17 residues long. Germline V lookup: CDR1 MNHEY, CDR2 SVGEGT. The CDR3 spells CASSYHKPGLATGELFF. The CDR3 nucleotides are TGTGCCAGCAGTTACCACAAACCGGGACTAGCCACCGGGGAGCTGTTTTTT.

This chain links TRBV6-1 with TRBJ1-2, with 8 nucleotides matching TRBD1. The CDR3 covers 14 residues. CDR1 and CDR2 (germline): MNHNS, SASEGT. Trimming cost V 5 bases and J 6 bases; bases outside gene matches: 8. The CDR3 reads CASSSNRGLHGYTF. The CDR3 DNA reads as TGTGCCAGCAGTTCCAACAGGGGGTTGCATGGCTACACCTTC.

Many counts were recorded for this clonotype. The CDR3 reads CASSLRAGSSYGYTF. The CDR3, as DNA: TGTGCCAGCAGCTTAAGGGCAGGGTCAAGCTATGGCTACACCTTC. J is TRBJ1-2 and V is TRBV7-3; TRBD1 is a possible D gene (5 bases). The CDR3 is 15 amino acids. Germline CDR1 SGHTA, CDR2 FQGTGA. Trimming removed 1 base from V and 4 bases from J, with 13 bases in between.

Note on this clonotype: The conserved phenylalanine or tryptophan is not found at the CDR3 terminus, so this likely reflects a read error. This chain connects TRBV28 to TRBJ2-7, with 7 bases identical to TRBD2. CDR1 MDHEN and CDR2 SYDVKM come from the germline V gene. The CDR3 consists of 16 residues. The V and J ends lost 6 bases and 0 bases, in that order; junction bases with no gene match: 11. The CDR3 protein is CASSPTSAPNSYEQYL. In DNA form, the CDR3 reads TGTGCCAGCAGCCCCACTAGCGCGCCTAACTCCTACGAGCAGTACCTC.

The chain joins TRBV24-1 to TRBJ2-5; D not certain. CDR3 length equals 12 residues. Germline V lookup: CDR1 KGHDR, CDR2 SFDVKD. With 1 base removed from V and 9 bases from J, the gap between germline ends came to 8 bases. The CDR3 loop reads CATSDLNTPQYF. The CDR3 region has the DNA TGTGCCACCAGTGATTTAAACACTCCCCAGTACTTC.

This clonotype was recorded many times. Here the CDR3 reads CASTPRTVPPDTQYF. CDR3 in DNA: TGTGCCAGCACCCCCCGAACAGTCCCCCCAGATACGCAGTATTTT. This chain links TRBV11-2 with TRBJ2-3; D gene ambiguous. Trimming cost V 7 bases and J 4 bases, with 18 bases left between them. The CDR3 is made up of 15 amino acids. Germline V gene lookup returns CDR1 SGHAT and CDR2 FQNNGV.

Regarding this clonotype: One end of the junction fails to match germline, which may point to a read error. The V call is TRBV10-1, the J call TRBJ2-3; 9 nucleotides agree with TRBD1. The CDR3 spans 15 residues. Germline V CDR1 and CDR2: WNHNN, SYGVQD (reference sequence). For the CDR3, the DNA is TGCGCCAGCAGTCGAGTGGGACAGGGAACAGGTACGCAGTATTTT. Translated: CASSRVGQGTGTQYF.

This clonotype was seen repeatedly, ten times or more. The chain links TRBV7-3 to TRBJ2-5; D may be TRBD1 (5 bases). V lost 2 bases, J lost 0 bases, and 10 bases lay in between. The CDR3 has 15 residues. The germline V gene has CDR1 SGHTA and CDR2 FQGTGA. In DNA form, the CDR3 reads TGTGCCAGCAGCTTACAACCAGGGAACCAAGAGACCCAGTACTTC. It yields the protein CASSLQPGNQETQYF.

This clonotype was detected many times. The chain carries TRBV28 and TRBJ2-1, with 8 nucleotides matching TRBD2. The CDR3 contains 15 residues. Germline CDR1 reads MDHEN; CDR2 reads SYDVKM. The ends lost 4 bases at V and 3 bases at J; junction bases unmatched: 5. The CDR3 reads CASSSPSGFYNEQFF. The CDR3 coding sequence is TGTGCCAGCAGTTCTCCTAGCGGGTTCTACAATGAGCAGTTCTTC.

This clonotype was found a few times. V and J are TRBV6-2 or TRBV6-3 and TRBJ2-1; possible D gene TRBD1, 6 bases. V lost 3 bases to trimming and J lost 6 bases, with 12 bases between them. CDR3 length: 14 amino acids. Germline CDR1 and CDR2: MNHEY and SVGEGT. CDR3 residues: CASSYLGRGNEQFF. DNA of the CDR3: TGTGCCAGCAGTTATCTGGGCAGGGGCAATGAGCAGTTCTTC.

With respect to this clonotype: A clone one base away is much larger, so this may be a read error. The chain uses TRBV19 and TRBJ2-7; the D is unclear. The ends were cut back, 4 bases at V and 1 base at J, with 11 bases in the middle. Germline loops: CDR1 LNHDA, CDR2 SQIVND (reference sequence). The CDR3 is made up of 14 amino acids. DNA of the CDR3: TGTGCCAGTAGTAGTCGGCAGGAATCCTACGAGCAGTACTTC. It specifies CASSSRQESYEQYF. Full variable domain (outside the CDR3, taken from reference TRBV19 and TRBJ2-7): DGGITQSPKYLFRKEGQNVTLSCEQNLNHDAMYWYRQDPGQGLRLIYYSQIVNDFQKGDIAEGYSVSREKKESFPLTVTSAQKNPTAFYLCASSSRQESYEQYFGPGTRLTVT.

This chain joins TRBV28 and TRBJ2-7; the match to TRBD2 covers 8 bases. The germline CDR1 and CDR2 sequences are MDHEN and SYDVKM. Losses at the gene ends were 4 bases for V and 4 bases for J; bases not matched to a gene: 12. This CDR3 contains 16 residues. CDR3 nucleotides: TGTGCCAGCAGTTCGTATAGCGGGACGGCCACGTACGAGCAGTACTTC. Translated, it gives CASSSYSGTATYEQYF.

This clonotype showed up just once. One base away lies a much larger clone, so this may be a sequencing read error. The chain combines TRBV6-5 with TRBJ2-7; TRBD2 matches at 11 bases. The end of the DNA fits TRBJ2-1 better, so the J call may be wrong. Germline V lookup: CDR1 MNHEY, CDR2 SVGAGI. This CDR3 contains 16 residues. The CDR3 spells CASSYPSGRTSYEQFF. The CDR3 DNA reads as TGTGCCAGCAGCTACCCTAGCGGGAGGACGTCCTACGAGCAGTTCTTC.

This clonotype was recorded at least ten times. CDR3 nucleotides: TGTGCCAGCAGTGGATTGTGGGCTTCCACAGATACGCAGTATTTT. It encodes CASSGLWASTDTQYF. This rearrangement joins TRBV28 to TRBJ2-3; D not resolved. The ends were cut back, 5 bases at V and 2 bases at J, with 14 bases in the middle. The CDR3 is made up of 15 amino acids. Germline V gene lookup returns CDR1 MDHEN and CDR2 SYDVKM. The full variable domain, with the rest looked up from reference TRBV28 and TRBJ2-3, is DVKVTQSSRYLVKRTGEKVFLECVQDMDHENMFWYRQDPGLGLRLIYFSYDVKMKEKGDIPEGYSVSREKKERFSLILESASTNQTSMYLCASSGLWASTDTQYFGPGTRLTVL.

The chain is built from TRBV19 and TRBJ1-5; 8 bases map to TRBD1. There are 16 residues in the CDR3. Germline V CDR1 and CDR2: LNHDA, SQIVND (reference sequence). V dropped 4 bases and J dropped 4; count of bases not matched to a gene: 9. Here the CDR3 DNA reads TGTGCCAGTAGTAAGGACAGGGAATTTGGGAATCAGCCCCAGCATTTT. It encodes CASSKDREFGNQPQHF.

This clonotype was detected ten times or more. The chain combines TRBV28 with TRBJ2-7; D is possibly TRBD2 (5 bases). CDR1 is MDHEN and CDR2 is SYDVKM in the germline V gene. V was cut by 6 bases and J by 5 bases, with 17 bases left in between. The length of the CDR3 is 14 residues. The CDR3 coding sequence is TGTGCCAGCAGCCCGCTTTCGAGGGAGCACGAGCAGTACTTC. Encoded protein: CASSPLSREHEQYF.

The chain is built from TRBV28 and TRBJ1-2, with D unresolved. CDR1 is MDHEN, CDR2 SYDVKM, per germline. CDR3 length: 14 amino acids. The V gene lost 1 base and the J gene lost 5 bases, with 11 bases spanning the gap. For the CDR3, the DNA is TGTGCCAGCAGTTTATTAACAACCATTTATGGCTACACCTTC. The encoded protein is CASSLLTTIYGYTF.

This clonotype appeared many times. V is TRBV28 and J is TRBJ2-7; 9 bases match TRBD2. Germline CDR1 MDHEN, CDR2 SYDVKM. The CDR3 sequence is 16 residues long. Trimming removed 3 bases from V and 3 bases from J; junction bases left unmatched: 9. The CDR3 region is CASSFHDLAGVYEQYF. CDR3 nucleotide sequence: TGTGCCAGCAGTTTCCATGATTTAGCGGGAGTCTACGAGCAGTACTTC.

V usage is TRBV30 and J usage is TRBJ1-5; D gene ambiguous. Germline lookup yields CDR1 GTSNPN and CDR2 SVGIG (reference sequence). Trimming shortened V by 5 bases and J by 1 base, and 12 bases separated the two germline ends. CDR3 size: 14 residues. DNA of the CDR3: TGTGCCTGGGGACGGAGGGTCAGCAATCAGCCCCAGCATTTT. Translated, it gives CAWGRRVSNQPQHF.

This clonotype was detected many times. This chain joins TRBV12-3 or TRBV12-4 and TRBJ1-2; D remains ambiguous. The CDR3 extends over 11 amino acids. The V gene lost 7 bases and the J gene lost 4 bases, with 7 bases spanning the gap. CDR3 in DNA: TGTGCCAGCAAATCCCTCTATGGCTACACCTTC. It is translated as CASKSLYGYTF.

This clonotype occurred many times. The chain links TRBV7-3 to TRBJ2-1; the match to TRBD2 covers 8 bases. V dropped 0 bases and J dropped 6; count of bases not matched to a gene: 4. In germline, CDR1 is SGHTA, CDR2 FQGTGA. This CDR3 has 15 residues. DNA for the CDR3: TGTGCCAGCAGCTTAACGCGGGAGGCCTTCAATGAGCAGTTCTTC. The encoded protein is CASSLTREAFNEQFF.

This clonotype was counted many times. The chain uses TRBV2 and TRBJ2-7, with TRBD2 matching 11 bases. The germline V gene has CDR1 SNHLY and CDR2 FYNNEI. The junction had 2 bases not matched to a gene; V was cut back by 6 bases and J by 7 bases. The CDR3 is 12 residues long. CDR3 in DNA: TGTGCCAGCAGACTAGCGGGAGTGGAGCAGTACTTC. Translated: CASRLAGVEQYF.

The rearrangement joins TRBV27 to TRBJ1-4; weak D call: TRBD1 (6 bases). From germline, CDR1 is MNHEY and CDR2 SMNVEV (reference sequence). The ends were cut back, 2 bases at V and 4 bases at J, with 8 bases in the middle. This CDR3 is 14 amino acids long. Here the CDR3 reads CASSLPGVNEKLFF. In DNA, the CDR3 is TGTGCCAGCAGTTTACCAGGGGTTAATGAAAAACTGTTTTTT.

This clonotype appeared a few times. The CDR3 region has the DNA TGTGCCAGCAGTTCGACAGGGTCGGGTGGCTACACCTTC. It encodes CASSSTGSGGYTF. The chain uses TRBV6-2 or TRBV6-3 and TRBJ1-2; 7 nucleotides align to TRBD1. The CDR3 spans 13 residues. Germline CDR1 and CDR2: MNHEY and SVGEGT. The junction had 6 bases not matched to a gene; V was cut back by 4 bases and J by 7 bases.

The table lists this clonotype with a few counts. The rearrangement uses TRBV18 and TRBJ2-7, with D tentatively TRBD1 (5 bases). Germline V CDR1 and CDR2: KGHSH, LQKENI. Trimming pared 2 bases from V and 2 bases from J, leaving 13 bases between. CDR3 length equals 15 residues. Here the CDR3 reads CASSPDYDSTYEQYF. CDR3 in DNA: TGTGCCAGCTCACCAGATTACGACAGCACCTACGAGCAGTACTTC.

In its sample, this clonotype was seen a few times. CDR3 sequence: CASRFLGEKLFF. As DNA, the CDR3 is TGTGCCAGCAGATTCTTGGGTGAAAAACTGTTTTTT. V usage is TRBV28 and J usage is TRBJ1-4; D remains unclear. Germline V CDR1 and CDR2: MDHEN, SYDVKM. Trimming shortened V by 6 bases and J by 7 bases, and 9 bases separated the two germline ends. This CDR3 is 12 amino acids long.